Following are 16 T cell receptor beta chains from one sample sequenced in a study of T cells in Graves' hyperthyroidism and ophthalmopathy. Amplification of TCR beta CDR3 regions used RNA as the template. TCR CDR3 underwent first-round RT-PCR with the HTBI primer set. In TCRdb, the multiplex PCR reads were re-called with MiXCR into one record per CDR3 protein. This repertoire shows roughly 350,000 distinct CDR3 sequences, 13% to 15% found once; its top ten account for about 18%. Input material: blood. Every receptor here comes from a woman younger than 45 with Graves' ophthalmopathy.

This clonotype came up a few times. The V call is TRBV29-1, the J call TRBJ1-1; D perhaps matches TRBD1 (5 bases). The CDR3 is 15 amino acids. The germline V gene has CDR1 SQVTM and CDR2 ANQGSEA. V was pared by 8 bases and J by 2 bases, with 21 bases between. Written as DNA, the CDR3 is TGCAGCTCTGCGGAGGGGAGAAGGCCAAACACTGAAGCTTTCTTT. Protein product: CSSAEGRRPNTEAFF. The full variable domain, its missing parts supplied by reference TRBV29-1 and TRBJ1-1, is SAVISQKPSRDICQRGTSLTIQCQVDSQVTMMFWYRQQPGQSLTLIATANQGSEATYESGFVIDKFPISRPNLTFSTLTVSNMSPEDSSIYLCSSAEGRRPNTEAFFGQGTRLTVV.

This clonotype was counted at least ten times. V and J are TRBV20-1 and TRBJ2-1; no reliable D call. This CDR3 region has 10 residues. Trimming pared 5 bases from V and 5 bases from J, leaving 4 bases between. The germline gives CDR1 DFQATT, CDR2 SNEGSKA (reference sequence). CDR3 protein: CSASDNEQFF. Here the CDR3 DNA reads TGCAGTGCTTCGGACAATGAGCAGTTCTTC.

This clonotype was seen ten or more times. The V gene is TRBV28, the J gene TRBJ1-1; no clear D. Trimming pared 7 bases from V and 1 base from J, leaving 10 bases between. CDR3 size: 13 residues. Germline-derived CDR1 and CDR2 are MDHEN and SYDVKM. The CDR3: CASNKAGNTEAFF. The CDR3 DNA reads TGTGCCAGCAATAAGGCAGGGAACACTGAAGCTTTCTTT. The full variable domain, completed using reference TRBV28 and TRBJ1-1, is DVKVTQSSRYLVKRTGEKVFLECVQDMDHENMFWYRQDPGLGLRLIYFSYDVKMKEKGDIPEGYSVSREKKERFSLILESASTNQTSMYLCASNKAGNTEAFFGQGTRLTVV.

This clonotype was recorded at least ten times. The chain employs TRBV20-1 and TRBJ1-5; D unclear. Between the trimmed V and J ends, which lost 3 bases and 0 bases, there was a span of 9 bases. CDR1 and CDR2 from the germline V gene are DFQATT and SNEGSKA (reference sequence). This CDR3 spans 14 amino acids. DNA for the CDR3: TGCAGTGCTAGGTCCAGGAATAGCAATCAGCCCCAGCATTTT. The encoded protein is CSARSRNSNQPQHF.

As for this clonotype: It may be a read error: a sequence one base away is much more abundant. The V call is TRBV5-1, the J call TRBJ1-4, with TRBD1 as a possible D gene (5 bases). Trimming stripped 0 bases from V and 7 bases from J, with 13 bases between. CDR1 SGHRS and CDR2 YFSETQ come from the germline V gene. This CDR3 region has 15 residues. CDR3 sequence reads: CASSLGAQVPEKLFF. CDR3 coding DNA: TGCGCCAGCAGCTTGGGGGCACAGGTGCCTGAAAAACTGTTTTTT. The whole variable domain, filled in from reference TRBV5-1 and TRBJ1-4, reads KAGVTQTPRYLIKTRGQQVTLSCSPISGHRSVSWYQQTPGQGLQFLFEYFSETQRNKGNFPGRFSGRQFSNSRSEMNVSTLELGDSALYLCASSLGAQVPEKLFFGSGTQLSVL.

The J gene is TRBJ1-2, the V gene TRBV6-5, with 7 bases aligning to TRBD1. There are 13 residues in the CDR3. J was trimmed by 4 bases and V by 2 bases; bases with no gene match: 1. Germline V gene data show CDR1 as MNHEY and CDR2 as SVGAGI. CDR3 sequence: CASSYRGLYGYTF. CDR3 in DNA: TGTGCCAGCAGTTACAGGGGGCTCTATGGCTACACCTTC.

Here the CDR3 DNA reads TGCAGTGCCAAGGGGGACAGCCCCATCCACGTCCCCTACGAGCAGTACTTC. This translates into CSAKGDSPIHVPYEQYF. The chain is built from TRBV20-1 and TRBJ2-7; 7 positions match TRBD1. There are 17 residues in the CDR3. Germline V gene data show CDR1 as DFQATT and CDR2 as SNEGSKA (reference sequence). V lost 6 bases and J lost 2; bases outside the gene matches: 19.

This clonotype was observed a few times. This sequence joins TRBV7-9 and TRBJ1-1; D is uncertain. This CDR3 is 15 amino acids long. V gave up 3 bases and J gave up 0 bases, with 11 bases separating them. CDR1 and CDR2 (germline): SEHNR, FQNEAQ (reference sequence). This CDR3 is CASSFGPSMNTEAFF. CDR3 sequence (DNA): TGTGCCAGCAGCTTCGGACCGAGCATGAACACTGAAGCTTTCTTT.

In this sample, this clonotype turned up a few times. V usage is TRBV20-1 and J usage is TRBJ2-5, with 7 bases matching TRBD1. The CDR3 consists of 13 residues. CDR1 is DFQATT and CDR2 is SNEGSKA in the germline V gene (reference sequence). The J segment lost 1 base and the V segment lost 7 bases, leaving 6 bases of the junction unmatched. The CDR3 DNA is TGCAGTGTATACCGGGACAGCCAAGAGACCCAGTACTTC. Protein: CSVYRDSQETQYF.

This clonotype was observed at least ten times. The V gene is TRBV7-6, the J gene TRBJ2-3; 7 bases align to TRBD1. V shed 5 bases, J shed 4 bases, and the junction held 3 bases outside the gene matches. CDR1 is SGHVS, CDR2 FNYEAQ, per germline. The CDR3 length is 13 residues. The CDR3 DNA follows: TGTGCCAGCAGCCCGACAGGGTCAGATACGCAGTATTTT. It encodes CASSPTGSDTQYF. The variable domain in full, with the rest retrieved from reference TRBV7-6 and TRBJ2-3, is GAGVSQSPRYKVTKRGQDVALRCDPISGHVSLYWYRQALGQGPEFLTYFNYEAQQDKSGLPNDRFSAERPEGSISTLTIQRTEQRDSAMYRCASSPTGSDTQYFGPGTRLTVL.

The V gene is TRBV20-1, the J gene TRBJ2-3, with D perhaps given as TRBD1 or TRBD2 (5 bases each). Looked up from germline, CDR1 is DFQATT and CDR2 is SNEGSKA (reference sequence). There are 13 residues in the CDR3. V gave up 7 bases and J gave up 2 bases, with 13 bases separating them. This CDR3 is CSEGGGNTDTQYF. The CDR3 DNA reads as TGCAGTGAAGGTGGGGGAAACACAGATACGCAGTATTTT.

This clonotype was seen repeatedly, ten times or more. The chain joins TRBV6-5 to TRBJ2-5; D call uncertain. Germline V lookup: CDR1 MNHEY, CDR2 SVGAGI. The CDR3 is 13 amino acids. V lost 2 bases and J lost 1, with 5 bases in between. In DNA form, the CDR3 reads TGTGCCAGCAGTTACGGCCTCCAAGAGACCCAGTACTTC. Protein sequence: CASSYGLQETQYF.

This clonotype was detected ten times or more. V gene TRBV6-1 combines with J gene TRBJ2-5, with 10 bases matching TRBD1. The CDR3 loop spans 17 amino acids. V shed 6 bases, J shed 4 bases, and the junction held 14 bases outside the gene matches. The germline CDR1 and CDR2 sequences are MNHNS and SASEGT. CDR3 bases: TGTGCCAGCAGGGATCCGGGACAGGGGTCGGCTGGAGAGACCCAGTACTTC. Amino acids: CASRDPGQGSAGETQYF.

This clonotype occurred many times. The CDR3: CASSLAPMEAAVAGPSYNEQFF. The CDR3, as DNA: TGTGCCAGCAGCTTAGCGCCCATGGAGGCCGCAGTGGCAGGACCCTCCTACAATGAGCAGTTCTTC. The chain carries TRBV7-9 and TRBJ2-1, with D maybe TRBD2 (5 bases). CDR1 and CDR2 (germline): SEHNR, FQNEAQ (reference sequence). The CDR3 has 22 residues. The V gene lost 0 bases and the J gene lost 0 bases, with 27 bases spanning the gap.

V usage is TRBV28 and J usage is TRBJ2-1, with a tentative D call TRBD2 (7 bases). V dropped 6 bases and J dropped 2 bases, with 11 bases sitting between them. CDR1 and CDR2 from the germline V gene are MDHEN and SYDVKM. CDR3 size: 14 residues. CDR3 residues: CASRGGAAYNEQFF. The CDR3 nucleotides are TGTGCCAGCAGGGGGGGGGCGGCCTACAATGAGCAGTTCTTC.

The chain carries TRBV27 and TRBJ2-2; D is unclear. The ends were cut back, 7 bases at V and 13 bases at J, with 22 bases in the middle. The CDR3 loop spans 14 amino acids. The V gene's germline CDR1 is MNHEY and CDR2 SMNVEV (reference sequence). The DNA of the CDR3 is TGTGCCAGCACAAGCAGAGACAACATGGGGATGCTGTTTTTT. Residues: CASTSRDNMGMLFF.